This TCR beta chain is from a study of blood T cell repertoires in COVID-19. This CDR3 is 13 amino acids long. Germline V gene lookup returns CDR1 LNHDA and CDR2 SQIVND (reference sequence). Trimming shortened V by 7 bases and J by 5 bases, and 14 bases separated the two germline ends. Repertoires were generated with immunoSEQ multiplex PCR, while TCRdb's copy carries only in-frame clones and drops some. The sample has around 120,000 clones, about 90% seen once. The chain uses TRBV19 and TRBJ1-1, with D perhaps matching TRBD1 (5 bases). The origin of this receptor is a woman aged 70-85 years with acute or convalescent COVID-19. What was sequenced was peripheral blood. The CDR3 nucleotides read TGTGCCAGTAATGACGGGGGGATTACTGAAGCTTTCTTT. The encoded protein is CASNDGGITEAFF.